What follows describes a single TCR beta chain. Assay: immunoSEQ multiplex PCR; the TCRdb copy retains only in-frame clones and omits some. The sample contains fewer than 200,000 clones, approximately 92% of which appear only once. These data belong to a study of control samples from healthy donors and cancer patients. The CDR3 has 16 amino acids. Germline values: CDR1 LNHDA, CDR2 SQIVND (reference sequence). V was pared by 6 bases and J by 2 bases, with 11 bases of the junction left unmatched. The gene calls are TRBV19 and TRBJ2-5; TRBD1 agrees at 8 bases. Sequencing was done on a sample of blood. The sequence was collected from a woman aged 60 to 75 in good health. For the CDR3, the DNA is TGTGCCAGTAGCACCCGCTACAGGGGGAAGCAAGAGACCCAGTACTTC. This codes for CASSTRYRGKQETQYF.